Below, one T cell receptor (beta chain) is given with its context. Its cognate antigen is unknown. The data derive from a study of T cell repertoires in cytomegalovirus infection. Via MiXCR, TCRdb re-called the reads, giving one row per CDR3 protein. The sample consists of 570,000 or so distinct CDR3 sequences, under 45% of them appearing once. J lost 9 bases, V lost 3 bases, and 14 bases had no gene match. Looked up from germline, CDR1 is MGHRA and CDR2 is YSYEKL. The CDR3 is made up of 16 amino acids. Sequencing was performed on cultured PBMCs, taken from culture after CMV antigen stimulation. This clonotype originated in a human donor in good health (CMV status not recorded). Some clones in this sample may be carry-over from other donors' samples. This sequence joins TRBV4-1 and TRBJ1-5, with TRBD1 identical over 7 bases. In nucleotides, the CDR3 is TGCGCCAGCAGCCAGGAGTTTACAGGGGTAAGCGGGCCCCAGCATTTT. Protein product: CASSQEFTGVSGPQHF.